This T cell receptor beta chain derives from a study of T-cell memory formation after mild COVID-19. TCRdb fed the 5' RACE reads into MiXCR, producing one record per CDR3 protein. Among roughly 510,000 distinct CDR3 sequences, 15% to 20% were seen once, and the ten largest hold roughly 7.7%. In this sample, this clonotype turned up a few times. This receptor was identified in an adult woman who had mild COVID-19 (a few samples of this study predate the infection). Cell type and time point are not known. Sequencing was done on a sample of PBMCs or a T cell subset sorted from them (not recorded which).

CDR3 sequence reads: CASPLGSQRGGYTF. CDR3 in DNA: TGTGCCAGCCCCCTGGGGTCCCAACGGGGTGGCTACACCTTC. The V and J genes are TRBV21-1 and TRBJ1-2; the table's D call, TRBD1, has no DNA check behind it. TRBV21-1 is designated a pseudogene. The CDR3 totals 14 residues.